A single sample gave rise to the 21 T cell receptor beta chains below, sequenced in a study of beta chain features in type 1 diabetes (dated by TCRdb to 2017 to 2018). General findings and caveats noted by the study authors: Type 1 diabetes patients showed a moderate but significant shortening of TCRB CDR3 length in all four CD4+ subsets.

The protocol used for the library was the immunoSEQ multiplex PCR assay. The entire amount of isolated RNA was reverse transcribed using the High Capacity cDNA Reverse Transcription Kit, so the sequenced TCRB transcripts were expressed ones. TCRdb's version of the immuneACCESS table is confined to in-frame rearrangements and falls short of the full clone set. An unresolved V gene accounts for under half of the shortfall where checked; the remainder is of unknown origin. The sample includes some 640,000 clones, with around 15% observed a single time. The ten largest make up just under 0.04% of the sample. These receptors have no known antigen. The sequencing input was naive CD4+ T cells from blood. The label giving this sample's cell subset or site can be read as: true naive CD4+ T cells. All receptors derive from a man younger than 30 with type 1 diabetes.

The rearrangement links TRBV29-1 to TRBJ2-5; 12 bases match TRBD2. Germline V CDR1 and CDR2: SQVTM, ANQGSEA. This CDR3 spans 14 amino acids. The V segment lost 4 bases and the J segment 5 bases; nucleotides outside the gene matches: 5. In DNA, the CDR3 is TGCAGCGTTGGACTAGCGGGGGTAAGGGAGACCCAGTACTTC. Encoded protein: CSVGLAGVRETQYF.

The gene calls are TRBV2 and TRBJ1-1; 9 bases line up with TRBD1. CDR3 size: 14 residues. Germline CDR1 is SNHLY and CDR2 is FYNNEI. V dropped 5 bases and J dropped 5; count of bases not matched to a gene: 6. The CDR3 region is CASSRQGGGTEAFF. Written as DNA, the CDR3 is TGTGCCAGCAGTCGACAGGGGGGAGGTACTGAAGCTTTCTTT.

The sample holds a few counts of this clone. The chain employs TRBV9 and TRBJ2-5; 9 bases map to TRBD1. Germline assignment: CDR1 SGDLS and CDR2 YYNGEE. Unmatched junction bases numbered 9, after V lost 4 bases and J lost 5 bases. The CDR3 is made up of 15 amino acids. CDR3 region: CASSFRDREVETQYF. The CDR3 coding sequence is TGTGCCAGCAGCTTCCGGGACAGGGAGGTCGAGACCCAGTACTTC.

The chain joins TRBV11-2 to TRBJ2-5; tentatively, D is TRBD1 (6 bases). V was cut by 4 bases and J by 3 bases, with 9 bases left in between. This CDR3 contains 13 residues. CDR1 and CDR2 from the germline V gene are SGHAT and FQNNGV. The CDR3 sequence is CASSSDSKETQYF. The CDR3 coding sequence is TGTGCCAGCAGCTCGGACAGCAAAGAGACCCAGTACTTC.

The rearrangement links TRBV9 to TRBJ2-3; 12 nucleotides align to TRBD1. V gave up 2 bases and J gave up 2 bases; unmatched junction bases: 15. The CDR3 is made up of 20 amino acids. Germline V lookup: CDR1 SGDLS, CDR2 YYNGEE. Here the CDR3 reads CASSVSFRDRGRRATDTQYF. In DNA, the CDR3 is TGTGCCAGCAGCGTTAGCTTTAGGGACAGGGGGCGTAGGGCCACAGATACGCAGTATTTT.

The rearrangement links TRBV9 to TRBJ2-5; unclear D gene. The CDR3 has 14 residues. Germline CDR1 is SGDLS and CDR2 is YYNGEE. V gave up 1 base and J gave up 5 bases, with 12 bases separating them. CDR3 residues: CASSVSTEWETQYF. CDR3 nucleotides: TGTGCCAGCAGCGTATCGACCGAGTGGGAGACCCAGTACTTC.

This chain joins TRBV14 and TRBJ2-2; a possible D gene is TRBD1 (6 bases). Trimming pared 3 bases from V and 0 bases from J, leaving 14 bases between. Germline CDR1 and CDR2: SGHDN and FVKESK. This CDR3 has 17 residues. The CDR3 loop is CASSHRDTRANTGELFF. Here the CDR3 DNA reads TGTGCCAGCAGCCATAGGGACACCCGAGCGAACACCGGGGAGCTGTTTTTT. Full variable domain (rest looked up from reference TRBV14 and TRBJ2-2): EAGVTQFPSHSVIEKGQTVTLRCDPISGHDNLYWYRRVMGKEIKFLLHFVKESKQDESGMPNNRFLAERTGGTYSTLKVQPAELEDSGVYFCASSHRDTRANTGELFFGEGSRLTVL.

Turning to this clone: Other DNA sequences of this sample code for an identical CDR3. V gene TRBV18 combines with J gene TRBJ2-5; TRBD2 agrees at 8 bases. The CDR3 length is 14 residues. Trimming cost V 3 bases and J 5 bases; bases outside gene matches: 5. Looked up from germline, CDR1 is KGHSH and CDR2 is LQKENI. The CDR3 is CASSPREGRETQYF. The DNA of the CDR3 is TGTGCCAGCTCACCCCGGGAGGGCCGCGAGACCCAGTACTTC.

This clone has more than one count but fewer than ten. Other nucleotide sequences in the sample specify the same CDR3. The chain couples TRBV5-1 to TRBJ2-6; D gene uncertain. V lost 0 bases and J 4 bases, leaving 5 bases between the germline ends. Germline V gene sequence: CDR1 SGHRS, CDR2 YFSETQ. This CDR3 spans 14 amino acids. The CDR3 reads CASSLGSGANVLTF. The CDR3 region has the DNA TGCGCCAGCAGCTTGGGATCCGGGGCCAACGTCCTGACTTTC.

The chain has TRBV27 and TRBJ2-7; D is possibly TRBD1 (6 bases). Trimming cost V 5 bases and J 0 bases, with 14 bases left between them. Looked up from germline, CDR1 is MNHEY and CDR2 is SMNVEV (reference sequence). The CDR3 loop spans 15 amino acids. CDR3 sequence reads: CASSPRGQVSYEQYF. Written as DNA, the CDR3 is TGTGCCAGCAGTCCCAGGGGTCAGGTCTCCTACGAGCAGTACTTC.

About this clone: The junction differs from germline at one of its ends, possibly a read error. The chain joins TRBV10-3 to TRBJ1-2, with a weak D call TRBD1 (5 bases). The CDR3 length is 12 residues. In germline, CDR1 is ENHRY, CDR2 SYGVKD. The CDR3 loop is CAISESPQGRAF. CDR3 nucleotides: TGTGCCATCAGTGAGTCCCCCCAGGGACGGGCCTTC.

The chain joins TRBV5-5 to TRBJ1-1; D ambiguous. In germline, CDR1 is SGHKS, CDR2 YYEKEE (reference sequence). The CDR3 extends over 16 amino acids. The ends were cut back, 5 bases at V and 2 bases at J, with 19 bases in the middle. The DNA of the CDR3 is TGTGCCAGCAGTCTGGGCTTGACCAGTCTAAACACTGAAGCTTTCTTT. As protein: CASSLGLTSLNTEAFF. Full variable domain (outside the CDR3, taken from reference TRBV5-5 and TRBJ1-1): DAGVTQSPTHLIKTRGQQVTLRCSPISGHKSVSWYQQVLGQGPQFIFQYYEKEERGRGNFPDRFSARQFPNYSSELNVNALLLGDSALYLCASSLGLTSLNTEAFFGQGTRLTVV.

The chain couples TRBV29-1 to TRBJ1-1; maybe TRBD1 (5 bases). The germline CDR1 and CDR2 sequences are SQVTM and ANQGSEA. CDR3 length equals 13 residues. Between the trimmed V and J ends, which lost 4 bases and 1 base, there was a span of 10 bases. This CDR3 is CSVGNQGNTEAFF. CDR3 sequence (DNA): TGCAGCGTTGGTAACCAGGGGAACACTGAAGCTTTCTTT. Full variable domain (missing parts from reference TRBV29-1 and TRBJ1-1): SAVISQKPSRDICQRGTSLTIQCQVDSQVTMMFWYRQQPGQSLTLIATANQGSEATYESGFVIDKFPISRPNLTFSTLTVSNMSPEDSSIYLCSVGNQGNTEAFFGQGTRLTVV.

The rearrangement uses TRBV30 and TRBJ1-1, with no clear D. The V end was cut by 4 bases, the J end by 2 bases, with 17 bases between. There are 15 residues in the CDR3. Germline V CDR1 and CDR2: GTSNPN, SVGIG (reference sequence). CDR3 DNA: TGTGCCTGGATCCCCCGGCGCTCGGGTAACACTGAAGCTTTCTTT. It is translated as CAWIPRRSGNTEAFF.

This clone appeared a few times. CDR3 loop: CASSYIVAWGETQYF. CDR3 bases: TGTGCCAGCAGCTACATAGTCGCTTGGGGAGAGACCCAGTACTTC. The chain uses TRBV7-2 and TRBJ2-5, with D hard to call. CDR1 SGHTA and CDR2 FQGNSA come from the germline V gene. V shed 4 bases and J shed 4 bases, with 16 bases lying between them. This CDR3 spans 15 amino acids.

This rearrangement joins TRBV7-9 to TRBJ2-3; 8 bases match TRBD1. V lost 4 bases to trimming and J lost 5 bases; unmatched junction nucleotides: 8. CDR1 and CDR2 from the germline V gene are SEHNR and FQNEAQ (reference sequence). CDR3 length: 15 residues. This CDR3 is CASSSRTGQGDTQYF. CDR3 sequence (DNA): TGTGCCAGCAGCTCAAGGACAGGGCAGGGAGATACGCAGTATTTT.

Here the CDR3 reads CASSSQGAQEETQYF. The DNA for the CDR3 is TGCGCCAGCAGCTCTCAGGGCGCGCAGGAAGAGACCCAGTACTTC. V and J are TRBV5-1 and TRBJ2-5, with a weak D call TRBD1 (5 bases). The germline V and J ends were trimmed by 3 bases and 3 bases, with 15 bases remaining between them. The length of the CDR3 is 15 residues. Germline V lookup: CDR1 SGHRS, CDR2 YFSETQ.

CDR3 coding DNA: TGTGCCAGCAATCAGCGGCCTTGGGGAGAGACCCAGTACTTC. As protein: CASNQRPWGETQYF. The chain carries TRBV2 and TRBJ2-5; tentatively, D is TRBD2 (5 bases). Germline lookup yields CDR1 SNHLY and CDR2 FYNNEI. Trimming cost V 7 bases and J 4 bases, with 16 bases left between them. The CDR3 covers 14 residues.

This clone has a single count. The sample holds other DNA sequences that translate to the same CDR3. The chain carries TRBV6-5 and TRBJ2-7; 10 nucleotides line up with TRBD2. The CDR3 extends over 15 amino acids. In germline, CDR1 is MNHEY, CDR2 SVGAGI. Trimming at V came to 2 bases and at J to 2 bases, leaving 3 bases not matched to a gene. CDR3 residues: CASSYALAGAYEQYF. Written as DNA, the CDR3 is TGTGCCAGCAGTTACGCGCTAGCGGGGGCCTACGAGCAGTACTTC.

This clone was seen just once. The chain has TRBV6-5 and TRBJ2-1; TRBD2 matches 12 bases. The CDR3 is made up of 15 amino acids. The V gene end was trimmed by 6 bases and the J gene end by 2 bases; junction bases not matched to a gene: 2. Germline loops: CDR1 MNHEY, CDR2 SVGAGI. The CDR3 DNA is TGTGCCAGCAGGGCTAGCGGGGGGGCCTACAATGAGCAGTTCTTC. Protein product: CASRASGGAYNEQFF.

This clone turned up a few times. In DNA form, the CDR3 reads TGCGCCAGCAGCCAGTTTCCCGGGACTAGCGGATCCTACGAGCAGTACTTC. Translation: CASSQFPGTSGSYEQYF. V is TRBV4-1 and J is TRBJ2-7; 11 positions match TRBD2. CDR3 length equals 17 residues. The germline V gene has CDR1 MGHRA and CDR2 YSYEKL. Trimming took 3 bases from V and 1 from J; bases not matched to a gene: 8.